The entry below describes one TCR beta chain. The record originates from a study of OX40 agonist ivuxolimab in advanced cancers. The protocol was immunoSEQ multiplex PCR, while the TCRdb copy is restricted to in-frame clones and leaves out a portion. The sample has 70,000 to 80,000 clones; roughly 81% are singletons. The TCR originated in an adult with an advanced solid tumor such as melanoma, head and neck, liver or kidney cancer. Specimen: CD4+ or CD8+ T cells sorted from blood, collected in a trial of the OX40 agonist ivuxolimab.

This chain's CDR3 is CASSYEDRDYGYTF. The CDR3 DNA sequence: TGTGCCAGCAGTTATGAGGACCGAGACTATGGCTACACCTTC. The J gene is TRBJ1-2, the V gene TRBV6-7; D unclear. TRBV6-7 is an open reading frame whose function is uncertain. The CDR3 contains 14 residues. V was pared by 3 bases and J by 3 bases, with 11 bases between.